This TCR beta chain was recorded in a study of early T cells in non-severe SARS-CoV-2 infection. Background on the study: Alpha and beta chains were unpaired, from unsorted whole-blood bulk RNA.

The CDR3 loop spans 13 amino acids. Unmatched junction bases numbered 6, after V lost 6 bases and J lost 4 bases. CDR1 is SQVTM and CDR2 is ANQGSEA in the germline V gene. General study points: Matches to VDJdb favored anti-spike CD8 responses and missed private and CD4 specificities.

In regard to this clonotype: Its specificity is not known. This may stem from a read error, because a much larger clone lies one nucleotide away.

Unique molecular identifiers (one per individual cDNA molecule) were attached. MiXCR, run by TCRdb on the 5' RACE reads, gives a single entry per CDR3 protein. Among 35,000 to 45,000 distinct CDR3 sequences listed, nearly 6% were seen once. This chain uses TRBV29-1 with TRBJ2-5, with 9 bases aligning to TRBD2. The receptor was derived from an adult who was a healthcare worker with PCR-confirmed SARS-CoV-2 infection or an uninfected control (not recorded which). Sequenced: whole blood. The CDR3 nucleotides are TGCAGCGTAAGCGGGGGGCTACGAGAGACCCAGTACTTC. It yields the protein CSVSGGLRETQYF.